This is a list of T cell receptor beta chains from one sample in a study of blood T cell repertoires in COVID-19. Repertoires were generated with immunoSEQ multiplex PCR, while TCRdb's copy carries only in-frame clones and drops some. The table has 200,000 to 250,000 clones, about 85% seen once. Input material: peripheral blood. All receptors derive from a man aged 50 to 60 who had recovered from COVID-19. CDR3s include the opening cysteine and the closing phenylalanine or tryptophan. The D gene is left open where the match is weak. Clone size appears in some rows only: once, few, many, or a class for an expanded clone.

len | j_gene | abundance | d_gene | v_gene | CDR3nt | CDR3aa
15 | TRBJ1-2 | . | TRBD1 | TRBV7-6 | TGTGCCAGCAGCTCGCAGGGGGGATCTAACTATGGCTACACCTTC | CASSSQGGSNYGYTF
13 | TRBJ1-5 | few | . | TRBV7-2 | TGTGCCAGCAGCTTAGGATTGAGTCAGCCCCAGCATTTT | CASSLGLSQPQHF
13 | TRBJ2-5 | once | TRBD1 | TRBV29-1 | TGCAGCGCCACTCGGGACAGGGGAGAGACCCAGTACTTC | CSATRDRGETQYF
15 | TRBJ2-4 | few | . | TRBV15 | TGTGCCACCAGCAGAGCGTATAGCACACAAAACATTCAGTACTTC | CATSRAYSTQNIQYF
12 | TRBJ1-1 | . | . | TRBV6-5 | TGTGCCAGCACGGCAGGGTATGATGAAGCTTTCTTT | CASTAGYDEAFF
13 | TRBJ1-2 | . | . | TRBV11-2 | TGTGCCAGCAGCTTAGTACAGGGTTCCGGCTACACCTTC | CASSLVQGSGYTF
14 | TRBJ1-2 | . | . | TRBV11-2 | TGTGCCAGCAGCCCCCCACAGGGATACTATGGCTACACCTTC | CASSPPQGYYGYTF
14 | TRBJ2-1 | . | . | TRBV5-1 | TGCGCCAGCAGCCCGTGGACAGCCTACAATGAGCAGTTCTTC | CASSPWTAYNEQFF
16 | TRBJ2-1 | once | TRBD2 | TRBV7-8 | TGTGCCAGCAGTTCCCAACCCCCGGGACTAGCGCATGAGCAGTTCTTC | CASSSQPPGLAHEQFF
16 | TRBJ2-2 | . | TRBD2 | TRBV7-9 | TGTGCCAGCAGCGCCCTACTAGCGGGACACACCGGGGAGCTGTTTTTT | CASSALLAGHTGELFF
16 | TRBJ2-7 | . | TRBD1 | TRBV27 | TGTGCCAGCAGTCCTCAGGGACAGTTACCTACCTACGAGCAGTACTTC | CASSPQGQLPTYEQYF
15 | TRBJ2-7 | . | TRBD1 | TRBV7-8 | TGTGCCAGCAGCTCGGGACAGGGGGCCTCCTACGAGCAGTACTTC | CASSSGQGASYEQYF
15 | TRBJ2-3 | . | TRBD2 | TRBV5-1 | TGCGCCAGCAGCTTGGCAACTAGCGGCACAGATACGCAGTATTTT | CASSLATSGTDTQYF
16 | TRBJ2-3 | . | TRBD2 | TRBV4-2 | TGTGCCAGCAGCCAAGGAGCTAGCGGGTTGGTAGATACGCAGTATTTT | CASSQGASGLVDTQYF
15 | TRBJ2-7 | . | . | TRBV28 | TGTGCCAGCAGTCTTCGGGACTCGTCATCCCACGAGCAGTACTTC | CASSLRDSSSHEQYF
14 | TRBJ2-3 | . | . | TRBV29-1 | TGCAGCGTTGCTTCAGGGGCCCGCACAGATACGCAGTATTTT | CSVASGARTDTQYF
15 | TRBJ1-2 | . | . | TRBV28 | TGTGCCAGCAAAAACGGAGGCGGAGCTAACTATGGCTACACCTTC | CASKNGGGANYGYTF
15 | TRBJ2-3 | . | . | TRBV18 | TGTGCCAGCTCACCTAACCCGCAGGTCACAGATACGCAGTATTTT | CASSPNPQVTDTQYF
15 | TRBJ1-5 | . | TRBD1 | TRBV18 | TGTGCCAGCTCACCGCCGGGACAGGACAATCAGCCCCAGCATTTT | CASSPPGQDNQPQHF
14 | TRBJ2-7 | once | . | TRBV5-4 | TGTGCCAGCAGACCAGGTGGGAGTGAAAGCGAGCAGTACTTC | CASRPGGSESEQYF
16 | TRBJ2-2 | . | . | TRBV28 | TGTGCCAGCAGTCTAACCGGGACTGGTAACACCGGGGAGCTGTTTTTT | CASSLTGTGNTGELFF
15 | TRBJ1-6 | few | TRBD1 | TRBV11-2 | TGTGCCAGCAGCACCGCAGGGGGCGGATATTCACCCCTCCACTTT | CASSTAGGGYSPLHF
13 | TRBJ2-5 | . | . | TRBV2 | TGTGCCAGCAGCGGGGGGCGCCTAGAGACCCAGTACTTC | CASSGGRLETQYF
15 | TRBJ1-2 | . | TRBD1 | TRBV6-5 | TGTGCCAGCAGCCCGGGACAGGGGGCTAACTATGGCTACACCTTC | CASSPGQGANYGYTF
15 | TRBJ2-1 | . | TRBD2 | TRBV7-2 | TGTGCCAGCAGCTTCCAAGCGGGAGGATACAATGAGCAGTTCTTC | CASSFQAGGYNEQFF
17 | TRBJ2-3 | . | TRBD2 | TRBV10-3 | TGTGCCATCAGTAGGACTAGCGGGAGCACTTTCACAGATACGCAGTATTTT | CAISRTSGSTFTDTQYF
14 | TRBJ2-3 | . | . | TRBV29-1 | TGCAGCGTTGTTGGCGGGATTAGCACAGATACGCAGTATTTT | CSVVGGISTDTQYF
16 | TRBJ2-5 | . | TRBD2 | TRBV3-1/TRBV3-2 | TGTGCCAGCAGCCGACGGACTAGCGGGAAGGTAGAGACCCAGTACTTC | CASSRRTSGKVETQYF
16 | TRBJ1-5 | . | TRBD1 | TRBV5-1 | TGCGCCAGCAGCTTGGACGGACAGGGCGGCGCTCAGCCCCAGCATTTT | CASSLDGQGGAQPQHF
16 | TRBJ2-4 | . | . | TRBV14 | TGTGCCAGCAGCCAAGCGGGGGGCACAGCCAAAAACATTCAGTACTTC | CASSQAGGTAKNIQYF
17 | TRBJ2-3 | . | TRBD2 | TRBV4-2 | TGTGCCAGCAGCCAAGAGGGAGCGGGGGCTAGCACAGATACGCAGTATTTT | CASSQEGAGASTDTQYF
16 | TRBJ1-4 | . | TRBD1 | TRBV6-6 | TGTGCCAGCAGTTACCGACCGGGACAGGGGGGTGAAAAACTGTTTTTT | CASSYRPGQGGEKLFF
16 | TRBJ2-3 | . | . | TRBV28 | TGTGCCAGCAATTCGCCTCAGGGCAGAGACACAGATACGCAGTATTTT | CASNSPQGRDTDTQYF
16 | TRBJ2-5 | . | TRBD2 | TRBV5-1 | TGCGCCAGCAGCCTGGGACTAGCGGGAGTAGGGGAGACCCAGTACTTC | CASSLGLAGVGETQYF
16 | TRBJ2-1 | . | TRBD1 | TRBV7-8 | TGTGCCAGCAGCTTAAGACTGGGACAGGGGAGGAATGAGCAGTTCTTC | CASSLRLGQGRNEQFF
15 | TRBJ2-7 | once | TRBD2 | TRBV11-2 | TGTGCCAGCAGCTTTACCGGGACTAGAGATCAGGAGCAGTACTTC | CASSFTGTRDQEQYF
13 | TRBJ2-5 | . | TRBD2 | TRBV7-9 | TGTGCCCTAAGGACTAGCGGAGTAGAGACCCAGTACTTC | CALRTSGVETQYF
13 | TRBJ2-7 | . | TRBD2 | TRBV7-2 | TGTGCCAGCAGCAGCAGCGGGAGGAATGAGCAGTACTTC | CASSSSGRNEQYF
14 | TRBJ1-2 | . | TRBD1 | TRBV6-5 | TGTGCCAGCAACTTCGGACAGGCCTACTATGGCTACACCTTC | CASNFGQAYYGYTF
19 | TRBJ1-4 | . | TRBD1 | TRBV28 | TGTGCCAGCAGTTTATGGAACCTTGGGACAGGCACAACTAATGAAAAACTGTTTTTT | CASSLWNLGTGTTNEKLFF
15 | TRBJ2-7 | . | . | TRBV15 | TGTGCCACCAGCAGAGCGACGGGTAAGGCCTACGAGCAGTACTTC | CATSRATGKAYEQYF
13 | TRBJ2-3 | . | . | TRBV29-1 | TGCAGCGGGGTGAGGTTGGGCACAGATACGCAGTATTTT | CSGVRLGTDTQYF
15 | TRBJ2-3 | . | . | TRBV19 | TGTGCCAGTTCCCTTAGCCCAGCCGGCACAGATACGCAGTATTTT | CASSLSPAGTDTQYF
13 | TRBJ1-5 | few | . | TRBV30 | TGTGCCTGGAATCAGGGGAGCAATCAGCCCCAGCATTTT | CAWNQGSNQPQHF
16 | TRBJ2-1 | . | TRBD2 | TRBV27 | TGTGCCACCTGCCCCCTAGCGGGGCCCTCCTACAATGAGCAGTTCTTC | CATCPLAGPSYNEQFF